The sequence of this T cell receptor (beta chain) was determined in a study of memory CD4+ T cells and cytomegalovirus serostatus (dated by TCRdb to about 2019). Broadly, across the study: The cohort included approximately 35 healthy adults from Belgium, of whom 9 were CMV seropositive and approximately 25 were CMV seronegative. To replicate a published TCR-based CMV serostatus classifier, the researchers sequenced the CD4+ memory TCRbeta repertoires of a Belgian cohort whose cytomegalovirus serostatus was known. The paper as a whole reports these results and caveats: The results were read as suggesting that the CMV-associated TCR signature is, for the most part, present in the CD4+ memory repertoire. Only CD4+CD45RO+ memory cells were sequenced, in contrast to the original study, in which naive and memory CD4+ and CD8+ populations were covered. Among the 150 or so previously reported CMV-associated TCRbeta sequences, about 71 showed up in the CD4+ memory repertoires, with each one found in between one and five individuals. For CMV serostatus prediction, a median bootstrapped AUC of roughly 0.94 was reached with the original framework, and a median bootstrapped AUC of approximately 0.89 was reached with a US-trained random forest. On the Belgian cohort, the classifier based on the original framework reached a median bootstrapped AUC of 0.95, with a 95% CI of 0.76-1.00.

A note on this clone: Which antigen it targets is not known. No base quality values were provided; no much bigger clone lies one nucleotide off.

A FACSAria II was used to sort memory CD4+ T cells, defined as single viable CD3+CD4+CD8-CD45RO+ cells. To determine CMV serostatus, a Roche Elecsys assay was used that detects serum IgG against CMV pp150, pp28, p38 and p52. Once the samples were thawed, total CD4+ T cells were enriched through positive selection using CD4 magnetic microbeads. The samples came from a different study that was designed specifically to examine the CD4+ T cell memory repertoire. Peripheral blood mononuclear cells were isolated and cryopreserved according to standard operating procedures, and serum was kept at -80 degrees C. The staining relied on CD3-PerCP (BW264/56), CD4-APC (RPA-T4), CD45RO-PE (UCHT1) and CD8-Pacific Orange (3B5) antibodies, and Sytox blue was used to exclude non-viable cells. CDR1 LGHNA and CDR2 YNFKEQ are derived from the germline V gene. Including cysteine and phenylalanine, the CDR3 has 13 amino acids. The CDR3 DNA has 39 bases and is translated from base 1. Trimming costs V 4 bases and J 6 bases, and their ends lie 10 bases apart.

Genomic DNA was extracted from sorted cells with the Quick-DNA Microprep Kit. TCRbeta DNA was amplified with the immunoSEQ hsTCRbeta kit following the manufacturer's protocol. TCRbeta libraries were sequenced on an Illumina MiSeq instrument. The study's processing was this. Once out-of-frame sequences had been removed, fewer than 2.5 million distinct TCRbeta sequences were left, which works out to an average of about 71,000 per individual. Each individual was scored by the count of 150 to 200 previously reported CMV-associated TCRbeta sequences and the total productive distinct TCRbeta count. A beta-binomial model was reimplemented in Python, and scikit-learn random forests with default parameters were trained on US cohort data. On the Belgian cohort, classifier performance was reported as the median AUC, along with percentile confidence intervals, across 10,000 bootstrap iterations. The table was pulled from immuneACCESS by TCRdb, which kept in-frame rearrangements only. Such tables lose some clones; where checked, under half of the loss comes from unresolved V genes, and the rest has no known cause. Clone size and the V and J calls come from that table; the DNA yielded D and trimming. For this sample there are about 57,000 clones; less than 80% appear just once. The ten top clones hold about 0.8% of the sample.

The sequence joins TRBV4-2 to TRBJ2-1; perhaps TRBD2 is the D gene, with 5 bases matching. This receptor was taken from an adult in good health and CMV-seronegative. Sample: memory CD4+ T cells from blood. The CDR3 region has the sequence CASSPDSSNEQFF. The DNA sequence is TGTGCCAGCAGCCCGGACTCTAGCAATGAGCAGTTCTTC.